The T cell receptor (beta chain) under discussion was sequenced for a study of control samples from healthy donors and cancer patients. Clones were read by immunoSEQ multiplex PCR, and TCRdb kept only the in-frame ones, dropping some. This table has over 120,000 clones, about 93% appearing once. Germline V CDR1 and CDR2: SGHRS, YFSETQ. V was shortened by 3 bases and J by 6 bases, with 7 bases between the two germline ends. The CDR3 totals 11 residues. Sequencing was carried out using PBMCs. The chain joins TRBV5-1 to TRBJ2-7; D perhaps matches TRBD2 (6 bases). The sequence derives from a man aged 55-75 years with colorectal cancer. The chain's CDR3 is CASSWGVEQYF. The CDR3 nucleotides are TGCGCCAGCAGCTGGGGGGTCGAGCAGTACTTC.